These 10 T cell receptor beta chains originate from one sample sequenced in a study of T cells in placental villitis. The immunoSEQ assay was v4. The data were produced by immunoSEQ multiplex PCR, yet TCRdb's version contains in-frame clones alone and is incomplete. The sample yields about 3,200 clones, more than 65% seen once. The specimen sequenced was placental tissue containing maternal and fetal cells. These receptor sequences come from a human patient with infectious villitis; the placental T cells may come from both mother and fetus.

The chain combines TRBV28 with TRBJ2-1; no firm D call. Trimming took off 6 bases at V and 4 bases at J, with 13 bases between the two ends. Germline lookup yields CDR1 MDHEN and CDR2 SYDVKM. The CDR3 spans 14 residues. CDR3 DNA sequence: TGTGCCAGCAGCTTTTTAGTGGGATACAATGAGCAGTTCTTC. Translated, it gives CASSFLVGYNEQFF.

The chain couples TRBV2 to TRBJ1-2; D unclear. The CDR3 loop spans 13 amino acids. V was trimmed by 7 bases and J by 0 bases, leaving 9 bases between them. In germline, CDR1 is SNHLY, CDR2 FYNNEI. The CDR3 sequence is CASTERANYGYTF. In nucleotides, the CDR3 is TGTGCCAGCACTGAGAGAGCTAACTATGGCTACACCTTC.

V gene TRBV11-1 combines with J gene TRBJ2-3; D unresolved. Germline V CDR1 and CDR2: SGHAT, FQDESV (reference sequence). The CDR3 contains 12 residues. V was shortened by 1 base and J by 7 bases, with 6 bases between the two germline ends. The CDR3 sequence is CASSLVGNTQYF. The CDR3 nucleotides are TGTGCCAGCAGCTTAGTAGGGAATACGCAGTATTTT.

This clone was detected only a few times. The chain couples TRBV2 to TRBJ2-5; D gene unclear. Trimming shortened V by 3 bases and J by 5 bases, and 7 bases separated the two germline ends. The germline V gene has CDR1 SNHLY and CDR2 FYNNEI. The CDR3 is 12 amino acids. CDR3 protein: CASSDGRETQYF. The CDR3 DNA reads TGTGCCAGCAGTGACGGTCGGGAGACCCAGTACTTC.

This clone was seen only a few times. The V call is TRBV7-9, the J call TRBJ2-5, with 9 bases lining up with TRBD2. The J segment lost 3 bases and the V segment lost 1 base, leaving 6 bases of the junction unmatched. In germline, CDR1 is SEHNR, CDR2 FQNEAQ (reference sequence). This CDR3 has 16 residues. The CDR3 DNA reads as TGTGCCAGCAGCTTAGTGAGGGCTAGCGGGGAAGAGACCCAGTACTTC. Translated, it gives CASSLVRASGEETQYF.

The rearrangement links TRBV28 to TRBJ1-5; 10 positions match TRBD1. CDR1 and CDR2 from the germline V gene are MDHEN and SYDVKM. V gave up 10 bases and J gave up 2 bases; unmatched junction bases: 5. This CDR3 has 14 residues. The CDR3 region is CATPGTGGNQPQHF. The CDR3 DNA reads as TGTGCCACACCTGGGACAGGGGGCAATCAGCCCCAGCATTTT.

The rearrangement links TRBV9 to TRBJ2-7; D not certain. The CDR3 extends over 12 amino acids. Germline V gene sequence: CDR1 SGDLS, CDR2 YYNGEE. V gave up 4 bases and J gave up 0 bases, with 5 bases separating them. This CDR3 reads CASSSTSYEQYF. DNA for the CDR3: TGTGCCAGCAGCTCAACCTCCTACGAGCAGTACTTC.

J is TRBJ1-1 and V is TRBV6-1; maybe TRBD1 (5 bases). V lost 2 bases, J lost 10 bases, and 14 bases lay in between. CDR1 MNHNS and CDR2 SASEGT come from the germline V gene. The CDR3 runs 13 residues. The CDR3 region has the DNA TGTGCCAGCAGTGAACCTGGGGGTAGGGGAGCTTTCTTT. Translating it yields CASSEPGGRGAFF.

The chain joins TRBV10-3 to TRBJ1-1; 7 nucleotides align to TRBD1. V gave up 6 bases and J gave up 1 base; unmatched junction bases: 2. Germline CDR1 reads ENHRY; CDR2 reads SYGVKD. CDR3 length: 13 residues. The CDR3 nucleotides read TGTGCCATCAGGGACAGGCCGAACACTGAAGCTTTCTTT. This gives the protein CAIRDRPNTEAFF.

The gene calls are TRBV30 and TRBJ2-7; D is undetermined. Germline CDR1 is GTSNPN and CDR2 is SVGIG (reference sequence). V was clipped by 2 bases and J by 7 bases, with 9 bases between them. The CDR3 contains 11 residues. In DNA form, the CDR3 reads TGTGCCTGGAGTTTCGGGCGGGAGCAGTACTTC. This translates into CAWSFGREQYF.